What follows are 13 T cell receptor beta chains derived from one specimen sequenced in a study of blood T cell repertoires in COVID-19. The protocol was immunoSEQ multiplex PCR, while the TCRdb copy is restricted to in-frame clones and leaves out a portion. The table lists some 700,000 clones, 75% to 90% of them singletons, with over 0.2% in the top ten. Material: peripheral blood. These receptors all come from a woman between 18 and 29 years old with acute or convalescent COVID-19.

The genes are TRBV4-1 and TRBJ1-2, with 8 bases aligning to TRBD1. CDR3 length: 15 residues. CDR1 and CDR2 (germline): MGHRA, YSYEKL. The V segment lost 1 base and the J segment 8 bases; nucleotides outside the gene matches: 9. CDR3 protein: CASSQVGQGAVGYTF. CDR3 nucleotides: TGCGCCAGCAGCCAAGTAGGTCAGGGGGCGGTGGGCTACACCTTC.

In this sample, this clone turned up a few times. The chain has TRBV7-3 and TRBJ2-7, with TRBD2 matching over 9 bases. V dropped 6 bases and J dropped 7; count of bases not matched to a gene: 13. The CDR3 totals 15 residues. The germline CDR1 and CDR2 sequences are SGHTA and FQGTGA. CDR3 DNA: TGTGCCAGCAGTCCGACCGGGACTAGCCACGGTGAGCAGTACTTC. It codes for CASSPTGTSHGEQYF.

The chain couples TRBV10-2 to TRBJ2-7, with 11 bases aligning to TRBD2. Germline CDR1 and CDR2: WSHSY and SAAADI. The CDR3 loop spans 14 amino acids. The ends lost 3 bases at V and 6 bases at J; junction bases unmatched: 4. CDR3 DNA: TGCGCCAGCAGTGATAGCGGGGGGGCCCTCGAGCAGTACTTC. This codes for CASSDSGGALEQYF.

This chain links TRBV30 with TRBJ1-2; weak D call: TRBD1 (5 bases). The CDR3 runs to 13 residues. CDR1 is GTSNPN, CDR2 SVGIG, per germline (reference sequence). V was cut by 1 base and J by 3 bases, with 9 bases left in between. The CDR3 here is CAWSEGAYYGYTF. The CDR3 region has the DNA TGTGCCTGGAGTGAAGGGGCATACTATGGCTACACCTTC.

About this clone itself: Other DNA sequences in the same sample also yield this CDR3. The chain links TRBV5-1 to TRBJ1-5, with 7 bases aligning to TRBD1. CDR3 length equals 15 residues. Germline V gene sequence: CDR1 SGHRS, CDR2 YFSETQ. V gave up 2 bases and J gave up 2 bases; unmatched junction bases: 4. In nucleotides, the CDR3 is TGCGCCAGCAGCTTAGACGGGACAGGCAATCAGCCCCAGCATTTT. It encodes CASSLDGTGNQPQHF.

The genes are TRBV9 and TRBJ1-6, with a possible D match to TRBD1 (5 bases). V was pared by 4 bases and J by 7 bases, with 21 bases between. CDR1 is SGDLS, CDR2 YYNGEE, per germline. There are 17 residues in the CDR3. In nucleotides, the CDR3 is TGTGCCAGCAGCCCCTACTCGACCCCCAAGGGGAATTCACCCCTCCACTTT. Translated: CASSPYSTPKGNSPLHF.

CDR3 sequence (DNA): TGTGCCAGTAGTCTGGGGACAAAGCACCTCCCCGGGGAGCTGTTTTTT. Translation gives CASSLGTKHLPGELFF. J is TRBJ2-2 and V is TRBV19, with D tentatively TRBD1 (6 bases). V lost 5 bases and J lost 6, with 19 bases in between. The V gene's germline CDR1 is LNHDA and CDR2 SQIVND (reference sequence). The CDR3 spans 16 residues.

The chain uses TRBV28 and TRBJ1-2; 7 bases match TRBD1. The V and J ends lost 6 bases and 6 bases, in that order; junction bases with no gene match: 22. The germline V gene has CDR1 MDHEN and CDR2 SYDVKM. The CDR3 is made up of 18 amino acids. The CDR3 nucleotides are TGTGCCAGCAGCTATCGGTGGTTTTCGACAGGGCCCCTGCATGGCTACACCTTC. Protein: CASSYRWFSTGPLHGYTF.

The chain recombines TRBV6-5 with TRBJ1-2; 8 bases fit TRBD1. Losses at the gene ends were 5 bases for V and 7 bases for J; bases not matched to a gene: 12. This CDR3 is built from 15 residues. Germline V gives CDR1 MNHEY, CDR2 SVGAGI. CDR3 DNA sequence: TGTGCCAGCAGTAGGAAGGACAGGGATATTGGTGGCTACACCTTC. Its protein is CASSRKDRDIGGYTF.

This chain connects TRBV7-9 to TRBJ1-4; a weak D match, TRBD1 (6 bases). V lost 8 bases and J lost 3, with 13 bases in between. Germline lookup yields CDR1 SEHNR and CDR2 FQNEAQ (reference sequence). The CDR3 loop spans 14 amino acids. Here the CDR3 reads CASGRQDPNEKLFF. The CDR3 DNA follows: TGTGCCAGCGGGAGACAGGATCCTAATGAAAAACTGTTTTTT. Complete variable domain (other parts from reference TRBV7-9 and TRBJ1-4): DTGVSQNPRHKITKRGQNVTFRCDPISEHNRLYWYRQTLGQGPEFLTYFQNEAQLEKSRLLSDRFSAERPKGSFSTLEIQRTEQGDSAMYLCASGRQDPNEKLFFGSGTQLSVL.

In DNA, the CDR3 is TGTGCCAGCAGCTTGGAGGGCAGGGAGGGCGAGACCCAGTACTTC. Protein: CASSLEGREGETQYF. The V call is TRBV5-8, the J call TRBJ2-5, with 7 bases matching TRBD2. The V segment lost 0 bases and the J segment 5 bases; nucleotides outside the gene matches: 7. From germline, CDR1 is SGHTS and CDR2 YDEGEE. The CDR3 consists of 15 residues.

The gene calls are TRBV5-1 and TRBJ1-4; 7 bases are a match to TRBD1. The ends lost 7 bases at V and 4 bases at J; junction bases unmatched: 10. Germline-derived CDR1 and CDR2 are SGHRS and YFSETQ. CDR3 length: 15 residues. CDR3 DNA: TGCGCCAGCGCCTCTAGGGGACAGAGTAATGAAAAACTGTTTTTT. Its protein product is CASASRGQSNEKLFF.

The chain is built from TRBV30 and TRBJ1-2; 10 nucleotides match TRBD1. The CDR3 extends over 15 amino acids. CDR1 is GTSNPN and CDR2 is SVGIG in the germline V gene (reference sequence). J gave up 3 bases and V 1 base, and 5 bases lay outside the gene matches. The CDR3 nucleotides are TGTGCCTGGAGTGCTCGACAGGGGGCTTACTATGGCTACACCTTC. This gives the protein CAWSARQGAYYGYTF.